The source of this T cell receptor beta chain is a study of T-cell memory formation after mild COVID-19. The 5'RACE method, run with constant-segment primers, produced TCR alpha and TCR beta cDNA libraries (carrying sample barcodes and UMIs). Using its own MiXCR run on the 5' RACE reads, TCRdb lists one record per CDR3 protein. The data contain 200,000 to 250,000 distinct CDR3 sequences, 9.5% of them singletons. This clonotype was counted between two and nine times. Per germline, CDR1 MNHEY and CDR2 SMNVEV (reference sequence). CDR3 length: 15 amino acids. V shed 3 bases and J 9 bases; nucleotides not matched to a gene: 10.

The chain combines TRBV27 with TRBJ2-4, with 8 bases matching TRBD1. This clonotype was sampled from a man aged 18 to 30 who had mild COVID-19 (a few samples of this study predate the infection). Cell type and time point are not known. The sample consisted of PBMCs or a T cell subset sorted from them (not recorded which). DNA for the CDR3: TGTGCCAGCAGTTTCCCGGACAGGGTTATCGGCATTCAGTACTTC. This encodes CASSFPDRVIGIQYF.